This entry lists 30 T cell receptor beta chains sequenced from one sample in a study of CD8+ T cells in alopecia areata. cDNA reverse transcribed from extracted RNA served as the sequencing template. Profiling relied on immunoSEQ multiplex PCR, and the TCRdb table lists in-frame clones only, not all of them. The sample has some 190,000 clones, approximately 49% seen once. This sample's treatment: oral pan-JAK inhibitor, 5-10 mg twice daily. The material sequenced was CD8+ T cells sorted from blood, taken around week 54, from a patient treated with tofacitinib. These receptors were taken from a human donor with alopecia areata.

CDR3 sequence reads: CASSETGRDTEAFF. CDR3 coding DNA: TGTGCCAGCAGCGAGACAGGGAGGGACACTGAAGCTTTCTTT. The chain has TRBV9 and TRBJ1-1; the match to TRBD1 covers 7 bases. Germline trimming cut 3 bases from V and 3 bases from J; bases unmatched to any gene: 5. Per the germline V gene, CDR1 is SGDLS and CDR2 is YYNGEE. CDR3 size: 14 residues. The complete variable domain, with remaining parts taken from reference TRBV9 and TRBJ1-1, reads DSGVTQTPKHLITATGQRVTLRCSPRSGDLSVYWYQQSLDQGLQFLIQYYNGEERAKGNILERFSAQQFPDLHSELNLSSLELGDSALYFCASSETGRDTEAFFGQGTRLTVV.

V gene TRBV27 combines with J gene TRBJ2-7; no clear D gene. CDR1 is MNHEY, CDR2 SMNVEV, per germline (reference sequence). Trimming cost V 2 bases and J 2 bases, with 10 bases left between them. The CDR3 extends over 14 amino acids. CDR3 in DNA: TGTGCCAGCAGTTTAATCGTGCCCCCCTACGAGCAGTACTTC. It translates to CASSLIVPPYEQYF.

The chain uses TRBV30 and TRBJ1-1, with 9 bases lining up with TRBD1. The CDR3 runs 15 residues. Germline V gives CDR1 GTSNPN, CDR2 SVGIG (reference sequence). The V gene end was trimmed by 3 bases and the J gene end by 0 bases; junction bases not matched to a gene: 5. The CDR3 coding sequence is TGTGCCTGGAGCACGGGACAGGGAGTGAACACTGAAGCTTTCTTT. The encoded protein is CAWSTGQGVNTEAFF. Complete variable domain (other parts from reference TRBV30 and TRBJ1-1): SQTIHQWPATLVQPVGSPLSLECTVEGTSNPNLYWYRQAAGRGLQLLFYSVGIGQISSEVPQNLSASRPQDRQFILSSKKLLLSDSGFYLCAWSTGQGVNTEAFFGQGTRLTVV.

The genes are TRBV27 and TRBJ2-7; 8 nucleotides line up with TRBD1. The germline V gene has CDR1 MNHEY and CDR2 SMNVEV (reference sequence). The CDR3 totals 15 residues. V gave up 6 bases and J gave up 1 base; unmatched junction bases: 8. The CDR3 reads CASSTPGGTSYEQYF. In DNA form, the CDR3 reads TGTGCCAGCAGCACCCCAGGGGGCACATCCTACGAGCAGTACTTC.

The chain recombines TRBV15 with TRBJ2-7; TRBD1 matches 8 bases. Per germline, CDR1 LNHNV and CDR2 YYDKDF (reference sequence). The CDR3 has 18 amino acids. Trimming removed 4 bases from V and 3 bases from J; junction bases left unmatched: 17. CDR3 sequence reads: CATSTESIGTGGDYEQYF. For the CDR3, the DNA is TGTGCCACCAGCACCGAATCTATAGGGACAGGTGGAGACTACGAGCAGTACTTC.

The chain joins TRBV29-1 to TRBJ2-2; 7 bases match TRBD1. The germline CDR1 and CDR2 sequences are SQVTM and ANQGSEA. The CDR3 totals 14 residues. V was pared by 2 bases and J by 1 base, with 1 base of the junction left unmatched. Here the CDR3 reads CSVERTGNTGELFF. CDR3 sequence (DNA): TGCAGCGTTGAAAGGACAGGGAACACCGGGGAGCTGTTTTTT.

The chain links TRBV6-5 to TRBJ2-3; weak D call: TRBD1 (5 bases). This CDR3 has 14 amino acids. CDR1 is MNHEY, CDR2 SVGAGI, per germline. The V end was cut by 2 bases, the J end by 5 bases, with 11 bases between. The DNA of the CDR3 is TGTGCCAGCAGTTACAAGGGGTCGGAAGATACGCAGTATTTT. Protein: CASSYKGSEDTQYF.

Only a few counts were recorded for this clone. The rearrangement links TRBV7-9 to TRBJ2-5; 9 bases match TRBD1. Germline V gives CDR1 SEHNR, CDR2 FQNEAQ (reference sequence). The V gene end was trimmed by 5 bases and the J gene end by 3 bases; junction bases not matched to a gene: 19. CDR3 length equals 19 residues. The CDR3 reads CASSPDLRDRVPQKETQYF. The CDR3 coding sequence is TGTGCCAGCAGCCCCGATCTCCGGGACAGGGTCCCACAAAAAGAGACCCAGTACTTC.

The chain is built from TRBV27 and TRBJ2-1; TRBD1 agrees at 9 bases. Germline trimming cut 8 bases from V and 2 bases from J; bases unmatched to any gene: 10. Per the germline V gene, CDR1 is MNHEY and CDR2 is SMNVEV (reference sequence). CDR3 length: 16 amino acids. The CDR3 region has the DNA TGTGCCAGCGGGGGACACAGGGGGCGCCCCTACAATGAGCAGTTCTTC. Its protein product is CASGGHRGRPYNEQFF.

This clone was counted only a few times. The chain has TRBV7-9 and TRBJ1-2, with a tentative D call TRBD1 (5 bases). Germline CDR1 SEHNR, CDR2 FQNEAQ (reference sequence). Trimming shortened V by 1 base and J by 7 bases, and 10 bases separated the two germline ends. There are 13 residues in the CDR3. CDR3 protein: CASSLERGPGYTF. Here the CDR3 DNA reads TGTGCCAGCAGCTTAGAGAGGGGACCTGGCTACACCTTC.

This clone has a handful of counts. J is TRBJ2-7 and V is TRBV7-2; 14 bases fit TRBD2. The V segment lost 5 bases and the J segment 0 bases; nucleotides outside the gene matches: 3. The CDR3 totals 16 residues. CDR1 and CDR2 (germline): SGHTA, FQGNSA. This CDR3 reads CASSTGLAGGSYEQYF. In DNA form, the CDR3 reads TGTGCCAGCAGCACCGGACTAGCGGGGGGCTCCTACGAGCAGTACTTC. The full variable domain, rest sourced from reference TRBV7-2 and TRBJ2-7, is GAGVSQSPSNKVTEKGKDVELRCDPISGHTALYWYRQSLGQGLEFLIYFQGNSAPDKSGLPSDRFSAERTGGSVSTLTIQRTQQEDSAVYLCASSTGLAGGSYEQYFGPGTRLTVT.

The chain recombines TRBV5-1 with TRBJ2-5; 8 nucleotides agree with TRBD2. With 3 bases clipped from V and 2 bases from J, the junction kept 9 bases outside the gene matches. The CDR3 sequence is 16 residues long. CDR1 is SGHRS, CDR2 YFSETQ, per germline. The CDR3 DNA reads TGCGCCAGCAGCTCGCCCAGCGGGGGAGTACAAGAGACCCAGTACTTC. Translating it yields CASSSPSGGVQETQYF.

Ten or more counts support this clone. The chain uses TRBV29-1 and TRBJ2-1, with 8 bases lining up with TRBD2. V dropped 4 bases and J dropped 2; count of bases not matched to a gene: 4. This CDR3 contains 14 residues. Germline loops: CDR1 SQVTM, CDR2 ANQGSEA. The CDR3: CSVVLAGTYNEQFF. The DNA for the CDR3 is TGCAGCGTTGTCCTAGCGGGCACCTACAATGAGCAGTTCTTC.

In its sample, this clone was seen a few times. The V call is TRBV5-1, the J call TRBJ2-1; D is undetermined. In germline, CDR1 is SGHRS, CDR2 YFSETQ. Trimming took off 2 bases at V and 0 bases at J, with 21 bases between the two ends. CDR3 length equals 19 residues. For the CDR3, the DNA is TGCGCCAGCAGCTTTCCACGGCCTTTAGACCGACCCTCCTACAATGAGCAGTTCTTC. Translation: CASSFPRPLDRPSYNEQFF. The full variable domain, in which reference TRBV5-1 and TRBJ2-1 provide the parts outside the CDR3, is KAGVTQTPRYLIKTRGQQVTLSCSPISGHRSVSWYQQTPGQGLQFLFEYFSETQRNKGNFPGRFSGRQFSNSRSEMNVSTLELGDSALYLCASSFPRPLDRPSYNEQFFGPGTRLTVL.

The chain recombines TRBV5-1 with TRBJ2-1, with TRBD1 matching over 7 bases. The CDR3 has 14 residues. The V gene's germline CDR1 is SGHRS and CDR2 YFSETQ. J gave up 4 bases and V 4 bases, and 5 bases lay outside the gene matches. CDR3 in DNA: TGCGCCAGCAGCCTAGGGACAGATTACAATGAGCAGTTCTTC. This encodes CASSLGTDYNEQFF. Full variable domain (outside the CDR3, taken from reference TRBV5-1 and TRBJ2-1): KAGVTQTPRYLIKTRGQQVTLSCSPISGHRSVSWYQQTPGQGLQFLFEYFSETQRNKGNFPGRFSGRQFSNSRSEMNVSTLELGDSALYLCASSLGTDYNEQFFGPGTRLTVL.

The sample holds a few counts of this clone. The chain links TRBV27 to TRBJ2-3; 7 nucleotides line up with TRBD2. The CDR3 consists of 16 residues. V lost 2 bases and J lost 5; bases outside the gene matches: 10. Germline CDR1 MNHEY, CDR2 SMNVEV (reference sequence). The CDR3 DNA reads TGTGCCAGCAGTTTAATAGCGGGCGGTGGGAGAGATACGCAGTATTTT. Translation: CASSLIAGGGRDTQYF.

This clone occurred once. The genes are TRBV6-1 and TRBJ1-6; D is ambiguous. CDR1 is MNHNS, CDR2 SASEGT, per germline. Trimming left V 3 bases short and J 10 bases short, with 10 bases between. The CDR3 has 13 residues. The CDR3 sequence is CASSDTDLSPLHF. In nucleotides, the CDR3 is TGTGCCAGCAGTGACACGGACTTATCACCCCTCCACTTT.

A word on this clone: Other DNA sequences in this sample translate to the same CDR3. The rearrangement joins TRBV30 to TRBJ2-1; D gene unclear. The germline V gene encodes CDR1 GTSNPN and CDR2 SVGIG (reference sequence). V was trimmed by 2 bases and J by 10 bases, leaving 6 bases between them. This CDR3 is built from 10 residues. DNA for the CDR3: TGTGCCTGGAGTAGTAGGGAGCAGTTCTTC. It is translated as CAWSSREQFF.

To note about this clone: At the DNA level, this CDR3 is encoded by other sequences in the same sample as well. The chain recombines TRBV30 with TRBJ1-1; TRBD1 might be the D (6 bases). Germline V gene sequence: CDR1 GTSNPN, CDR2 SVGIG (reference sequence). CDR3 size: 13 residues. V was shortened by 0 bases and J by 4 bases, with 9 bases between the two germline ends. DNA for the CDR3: TGTGCCTGGAGTGTACTAGGGGGCACTGAAGCTTTCTTT. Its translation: CAWSVLGGTEAFF.

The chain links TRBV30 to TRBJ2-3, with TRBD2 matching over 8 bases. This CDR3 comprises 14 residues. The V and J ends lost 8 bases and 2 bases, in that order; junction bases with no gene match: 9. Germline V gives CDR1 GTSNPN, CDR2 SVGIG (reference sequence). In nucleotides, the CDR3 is TGTGCCCGCGAAGGCGGGGGGCTCACAGATACGCAGTATTTT. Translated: CAREGGGLTDTQYF.

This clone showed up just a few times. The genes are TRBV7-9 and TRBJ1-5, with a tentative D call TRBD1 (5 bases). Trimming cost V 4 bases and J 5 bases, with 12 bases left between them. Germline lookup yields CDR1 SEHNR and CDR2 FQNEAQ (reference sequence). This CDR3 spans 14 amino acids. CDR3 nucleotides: TGTGCCAGCAGCTCCCTGACAGAATATCAGCCCCAGCATTTT. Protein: CASSSLTEYQPQHF.

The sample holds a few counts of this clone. The CDR3 DNA reads as TGTGCCAGCAGCAAGGACACGCGCAATCAGCCCCAGCATTTT. Translated, it gives CASSKDTRNQPQHF. The chain couples TRBV7-9 to TRBJ1-5; maybe TRBD1 (5 bases). The germline V gene has CDR1 SEHNR and CDR2 FQNEAQ (reference sequence). The CDR3 has 14 amino acids. The V end was cut by 5 bases, the J end by 2 bases, with 10 bases between.

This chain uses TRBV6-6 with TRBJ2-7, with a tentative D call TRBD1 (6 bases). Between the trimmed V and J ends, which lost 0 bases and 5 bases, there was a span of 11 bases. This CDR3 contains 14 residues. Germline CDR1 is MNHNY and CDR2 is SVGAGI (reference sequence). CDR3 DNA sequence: TGTGCCAGCAGTTACTCCGGACAGACCCACGAGCAGTACTTC. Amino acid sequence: CASSYSGQTHEQYF.

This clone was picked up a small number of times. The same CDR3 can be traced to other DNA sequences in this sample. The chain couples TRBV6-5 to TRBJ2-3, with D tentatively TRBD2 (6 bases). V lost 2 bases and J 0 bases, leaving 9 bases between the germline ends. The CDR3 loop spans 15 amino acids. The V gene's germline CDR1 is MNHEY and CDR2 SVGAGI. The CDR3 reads CASSYLGTSTDTQYF. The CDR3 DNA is TGTGCCAGCAGTTACCTAGGGACTAGCACAGATACGCAGTATTTT.

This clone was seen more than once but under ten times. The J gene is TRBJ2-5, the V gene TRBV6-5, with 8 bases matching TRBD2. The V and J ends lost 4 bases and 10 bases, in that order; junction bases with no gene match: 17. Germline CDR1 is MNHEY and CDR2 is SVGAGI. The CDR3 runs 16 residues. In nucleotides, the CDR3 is TGTGCCAGCAGTTCCGGGTTCACAGCGGGGGAAAGGCACCAGTACTTC. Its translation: CASSSGFTAGERHQYF.

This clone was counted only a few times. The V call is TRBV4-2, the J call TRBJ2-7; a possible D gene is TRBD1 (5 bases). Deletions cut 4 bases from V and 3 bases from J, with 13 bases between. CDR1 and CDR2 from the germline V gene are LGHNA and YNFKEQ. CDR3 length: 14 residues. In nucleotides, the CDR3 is TGTGCCAGCAGCCTTTTAGACAGTAGCTACGAGCAGTACTTC. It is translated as CASSLLDSSYEQYF.

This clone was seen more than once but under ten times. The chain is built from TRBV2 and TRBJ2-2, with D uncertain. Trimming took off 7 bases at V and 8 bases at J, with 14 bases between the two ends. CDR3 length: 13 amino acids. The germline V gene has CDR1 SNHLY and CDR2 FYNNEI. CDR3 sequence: CASTRGATGELFF. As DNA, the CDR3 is TGTGCCAGCACAAGAGGAGCCACGGGGGAGCTGTTTTTT. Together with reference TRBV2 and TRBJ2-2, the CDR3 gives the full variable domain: EPEVTQTPSHQVTQMGQEVILRCVPISNHLYFYWYRQILGQKVEFLVSFYNNEISEKSEIFDDQFSVERPDGSNFTLKIRSTKLEDSAMYFCASTRGATGELFFGEGSRLTVL.

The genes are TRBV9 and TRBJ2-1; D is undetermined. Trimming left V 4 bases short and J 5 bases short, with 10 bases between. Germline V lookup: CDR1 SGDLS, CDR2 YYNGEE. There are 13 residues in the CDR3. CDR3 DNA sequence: TGTGCCAGCAGCAGTCCGTCCAACAATGAGCAGTTCTTC. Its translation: CASSSPSNNEQFF. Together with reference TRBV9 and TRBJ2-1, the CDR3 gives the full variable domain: DSGVTQTPKHLITATGQRVTLRCSPRSGDLSVYWYQQSLDQGLQFLIQYYNGEERAKGNILERFSAQQFPDLHSELNLSSLELGDSALYFCASSSPSNNEQFFGPGTRLTVL.

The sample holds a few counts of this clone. CDR3 residues: CASSQRTSGDSEDTQYF. The CDR3 region has the DNA TGCGCCAGCAGCCAACGGACTAGCGGGGATTCCGAAGATACGCAGTATTTT. The chain carries TRBV5-1 and TRBJ2-3; 12 bases align to TRBD2. CDR3 size: 17 residues. V trimming: 4 bases; J trimming: 5 bases; junction bases outside the gene matches: 11. From germline, CDR1 is SGHRS and CDR2 YFSETQ.

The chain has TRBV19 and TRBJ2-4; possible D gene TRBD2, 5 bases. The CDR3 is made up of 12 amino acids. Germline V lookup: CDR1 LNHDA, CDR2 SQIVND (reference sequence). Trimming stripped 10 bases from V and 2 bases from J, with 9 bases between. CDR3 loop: CATRGTKNIQYF. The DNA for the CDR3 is TGTGCCACCCGGGGAACCAAAAACATTCAGTACTTC.